This T cell receptor (beta chain) is from a study of T cells in Graves' hyperthyroidism and ophthalmopathy. General study points: Ophthalmopathy was model-predicted a median around seven months pre-onset. Most expanded thyroid clonotypes above 0.001 also appeared in blood.

Germline V gene lookup returns CDR1 SGHRS and CDR2 YFSETQ. The CDR3 consists of 15 residues. V shed 6 bases, J shed 4 bases, and the junction held 8 bases outside the gene matches. TCR beta CDR3 regions were amplified from RNA transcripts. HTBI primers were used for first-round RT-PCR of the TCR CDR3. TCRdb re-analysed the multiplex PCR reads in MiXCR, keeping a single row per CDR3 protein. The sample has some 620,000 distinct CDR3 sequences; around 15% are singletons. A few counts support this clonotype. What it binds is unknown. The origin of this receptor is a woman under 40 with Graves' hyperthyroidism. Sequencing input: blood. The V gene is TRBV5-1, the J gene TRBJ2-5, with 11 bases that match TRBD2. For the CDR3, the DNA is TGCGCCAGCACCCGACTAGCGGGACAGCGAGAGACCCAGTACTTC. Its translation is CASTRLAGQRETQYF.